This entry is about one T cell receptor (beta chain). This specimen belongs to a study of blood T cells in healthy people across ages. Peripheral blood from each donor was collected in a volume of about 10 milliliters. The germline CDR1 and CDR2 sequences are ENHRY and SYGVKD. CDR3 length: 14 residues. The J segment lost 0 bases and the V segment lost 7 bases, leaving 5 bases of the junction unmatched. Primers used in a second PCR of roughly 7 to 11 cycles were a sample-barcoded 5' primer and a J-beta primer mix. From the 5' RACE reads, TCRdb called clonotypes with MiXCR, one entry per CDR3 protein. This table holds some 710,000 distinct CDR3 sequences, around 50% found once.

The receptor was derived from an elderly man in good health. This chain links TRBV10-3 with TRBJ2-7; 8 bases match TRBD2. Sequencing was done on a sample of blood. The CDR3: CAITTLADSYEQYF. The DNA for the CDR3 is TGTGCCATCACTACACTAGCGGACTCCTACGAGCAGTACTTC.